This note documents a single T cell receptor (beta chain) sequence. This CDR3 is 14 amino acids long. Between the trimmed V and J ends, which lost 4 bases and 10 bases, there was a span of 18 bases. The germline CDR1 and CDR2 sequences are SGDLS and YYNGEE. Authors' methods: Reference gene primer amplification gave nucleated cell count estimates. Measured with immunoSEQ multiplex PCR; TCRdb has only the in-frame clones, and not every one. V and J calls plus clone size are reproduced from that table; the DNA served to infer D and trimming. Of roughly 73,000 clones in the sample, 87% were seen once. This specimen belongs to a study of blood T cell repertoires in COVID-19. Study-wide background: Samples taken during acute and convalescent COVID-19 were collected in the United States, Italy and Spain. PBMCs, B-cell-depleted T cells, or T cells were the source of the cDNA or gDNA that made up the material.

The sequencing input was peripheral blood. The receptor's source is a woman older than 75 with active or convalescent COVID-19. The rearrangement links TRBV9 to TRBJ1-5, with TRBD1 as a possible D gene (6 bases). As DNA, the CDR3 is TGTGCCAGCAGCACCTCAGGGGACATCATTCCCCAGCATTTT. As protein: CASSTSGDIIPQHF.